This T cell receptor beta chain derives from a study of T-cell reconstitution after alpha-beta-depleted transplantation in children. Germline-derived CDR1 and CDR2 are LNHDA and SQIVND (reference sequence). V lost 6 bases to trimming and J lost 3 bases, with 9 bases between them. The CDR3 is 12 amino acids. Unique molecular identifiers were incorporated when the TCRbeta library was constructed. TCRdb redid the calling of the PCR reads with MiXCR, one entry per CDR3 protein. The table lists more than 150,000 distinct CDR3 sequences, more than 12% of them singletons, with approximately 13% in the top ten. This clonotype has more than one count but fewer than ten.

The sequences come from PBMCs from the stem cell graft donor, collected from the stem cell graft. The chain is built from TRBV19 and TRBJ2-7, with D perhaps matching TRBD1 (5 bases). This TCR came from a human donor who donated a stem cell graft to a child with acute lymphoblastic leukemia. The CDR3 sequence is CASSAGFYEQYF. The CDR3 DNA sequence: TGTGCCAGTAGCGCAGGGTTCTACGAGCAGTACTTC.